Shown below are 17 T cell receptor beta chains from a single sample sequenced in a study of persistence of HIV-infected CD4 T cells. The stimulus was lysate of CMV-infected fibroblasts, approximately 9.7 ug/mL. Memory cells lacking CD40L and CD69 with high CD45RO were sorted. Sequencing used immunoSEQ version 4 in survey mode. Using immunoSEQ multiplex PCR, the repertoire was profiled, and TCRdb retains in-frame clones only, with some absent. The sample contains roughly 34,000 clones, 82% of which appear only once. These receptors lack a known antigen. Source: CD4+ T cells sorted from PBMCs after approximately 18-hour stimulation, taken from a patient who received antiretroviral therapy. The receptors originated from an adult woman with HIV who was CMV-seropositive.

The rearrangement links TRBV7-3 to TRBJ2-3, with D hard to call. V shed 2 bases and J shed 1 base, with 10 bases lying between them. This CDR3 is built from 15 residues. Germline CDR1 SGHTA, CDR2 FQGTGA. The CDR3 sequence is CASSLQFSGTDTQYF. The DNA for the CDR3 is TGTGCCAGCAGCTTACAGTTTTCTGGCACAGATACGCAGTATTTT.

The gene calls are TRBV27 and TRBJ1-6; D is possibly TRBD1 (5 bases). Germline CDR1 MNHEY, CDR2 SMNVEV (reference sequence). This CDR3 comprises 18 residues. Trimming pared 6 bases from V and 0 bases from J, leaving 18 bases between. Here the CDR3 reads CASRIGTLRSSYNSPLHF. Here the CDR3 DNA reads TGTGCCAGCAGAATTGGGACCCTCAGGAGCTCCTATAATTCACCCCTCCACTTT.

V gene TRBV29-1 combines with J gene TRBJ2-1, with 9 bases aligning to TRBD2. With 4 bases clipped from V and 5 bases from J, the junction kept 6 bases outside the gene matches. The germline V gene encodes CDR1 SQVTM and CDR2 ANQGSEA. CDR3 length: 14 residues. This CDR3 is CSVGGRVSHNEQFF. The CDR3 DNA is TGCAGCGTTGGCGGGAGGGTTTCCCACAATGAGCAGTTCTTC.

V is TRBV28 and J is TRBJ1-5; TRBD1 matches at 8 bases. From germline, CDR1 is MDHEN and CDR2 SYDVKM. The CDR3 totals 15 residues. Losses at the gene ends were 5 bases for V and 7 bases for J; bases not matched to a gene: 10. The CDR3 here is CASSLGSGGRQPQHF. The CDR3 DNA follows: TGTGCCAGCAGTCTCGGATCAGGGGGCCGACAGCCCCAGCATTTT.

The chain couples TRBV10-3 to TRBJ2-1; 8 bases fit TRBD2. The CDR3 sequence is 13 residues long. After removal of 7 bases from V and 7 bases from J, the junction contained 6 bases not matched to a gene. CDR1 is ENHRY and CDR2 is SYGVKD in the germline V gene. CDR3 loop: CAITGGARNEQFF. The CDR3 DNA reads TGTGCCATCACGGGGGGGGCCCGGAATGAGCAGTTCTTC.

The chain combines TRBV3-1 (or the pseudogene TRBV3-2) with TRBJ2-7; no clear D gene. V lost 4 bases and J lost 2, with 18 bases in between. CDR1 is LGHDT, CDR2 YNNKEL, per germline (reference sequence). This CDR3 region has 16 residues. The CDR3 loop is CASSRRGSTPTYEQYF. Here the CDR3 DNA reads TGTGCCAGCAGCCGCCGCGGCAGCACCCCAACCTACGAGCAGTACTTC.

This chain uses TRBV5-6 with TRBJ2-1; the match to TRBD1 covers 8 bases. The CDR3 spans 15 residues. The V segment lost 4 bases and the J segment 3 bases; nucleotides outside the gene matches: 6. CDR1 and CDR2 from the germline V gene are SGHDT and YYEEEE. The CDR3 nucleotides read TGTGCCAGCAGCGTCACCGGGACAGGCTACAATGAGCAGTTCTTC. Residues: CASSVTGTGYNEQFF.

The chain uses TRBV10-3 and TRBJ1-1, with 7 positions matching TRBD1. The CDR3 consists of 15 residues. The ends lost 0 bases at V and 5 bases at J; junction bases unmatched: 6. The germline gives CDR1 ENHRY, CDR2 SYGVKD. The CDR3 DNA reads as TGTGCCATCAGTGAGTCTGACAGGGAGGGGACTGAAGCTTTCTTT. Translation gives CAISESDREGTEAFF.

This clone was seen a single time. The J gene is TRBJ1-1, the V gene TRBV29-1; D uncertain. Germline V CDR1 and CDR2: SQVTM, ANQGSEA. V shed 5 bases and J shed 1 base, with 8 bases lying between them. The CDR3 consists of 12 residues. This CDR3 is CSVLSGNTEAFF. The CDR3 DNA follows: TGCAGCGTTCTCAGCGGGAACACTGAAGCTTTCTTT.

This chain joins TRBV6-5 and TRBJ1-1, with D tentatively TRBD1 (6 bases). The CDR3 loop spans 15 amino acids. Per germline, CDR1 MNHEY and CDR2 SVGAGI. V gave up 0 bases and J gave up 1 base, with 9 bases separating them. The CDR3 is CASSYSEGGNTEAFF. In DNA, the CDR3 is TGTGCCAGCAGTTACTCAGAGGGGGGGAACACTGAAGCTTTCTTT.

The chain employs TRBV7-2 and TRBJ2-2, with D unclear. CDR3 length: 13 amino acids. Trimming removed 6 bases from V and 4 bases from J, with 9 bases in between. Per the germline V gene, CDR1 is SGHTA and CDR2 is FQGNSA. The CDR3 DNA reads TGTGCCAGCAGTTCCTATATCACCGGGGAGCTGTTTTTT. The encoded protein is CASSSYITGELFF.

The CDR3 region has the DNA TGTGCCAGCAGCCTCACGCGGGGGGAGGGTTTAAATCAGCCCCAGCATTTT. Its translation is CASSLTRGEGLNQPQHF. The chain links TRBV13 to TRBJ1-5, with D maybe TRBD1 (5 bases). CDR1 is PRHDT, CDR2 FYEKMQ, per germline (reference sequence). Trimming removed 5 bases from V and 4 bases from J, with 21 bases in between. The CDR3 has 17 residues. Full variable domain (remainder filled in from reference TRBV13 and TRBJ1-5): AAGVIQSPRHLIKEKRETATLKCYPIPRHDTVYWYQQGPGQDPQFLISFYEKMQSDKGSIPDRFSAQQFSDYHSELNMSSLELGDSALYFCASSLTRGEGLNQPQHFGDGTRLSIL.

The CDR3 DNA reads TGTGCCAGCAGCTTGGGGGACAGGGACAACTATGGCTACACCTTC. Amino acid sequence: CASSLGDRDNYGYTF. The chain uses TRBV5-4 and TRBJ1-2; 9 bases align to TRBD1. Per germline, CDR1 SGHNT and CDR2 YYREEE (reference sequence). Trimming at V came to 0 bases and at J to 2 bases, leaving 2 bases not matched to a gene. This CDR3 comprises 15 residues.

V is TRBV20-1 and J is TRBJ1-2, with D possibly being TRBD1 (5 bases). Looked up from germline, CDR1 is DFQATT and CDR2 is SNEGSKA (reference sequence). The CDR3 has 14 residues. The ends were cut back, 3 bases at V and 4 bases at J, with 15 bases in the middle. Here the CDR3 reads CSASEGRKFYGYTF. For the CDR3, the DNA is TGCAGTGCTAGTGAGGGACGGAAATTCTATGGCTACACCTTC.

The rearrangement joins TRBV10-3 to TRBJ1-5; D call uncertain. The CDR3 is 15 residues long. V was trimmed by 6 bases and J by 2 bases, leaving 14 bases between them. CDR1 ENHRY and CDR2 SYGVKD come from the germline V gene. CDR3 loop: CAISKGDLGNQPQHF. The CDR3 nucleotides read TGTGCCATCAGCAAGGGAGATTTGGGCAATCAGCCCCAGCATTTT.

This clone is a singleton in its sample. The chain uses TRBV7-6 and TRBJ2-3; 12 nucleotides line up with TRBD2. The junction had 6 bases not matched to a gene; V was cut back by 5 bases and J by 0 bases. The CDR3 loop spans 17 amino acids. The germline gives CDR1 SGHVS, CDR2 FNYEAQ. CDR3 bases: TGTGCCAGCAGCCGTCTAGCGGGAGGGTCTAGCACAGATACGCAGTATTTT. It translates to CASSRLAGGSSTDTQYF. Full variable domain (outside the CDR3, taken from reference TRBV7-6 and TRBJ2-3): GAGVSQSPRYKVTKRGQDVALRCDPISGHVSLYWYRQALGQGPEFLTYFNYEAQQDKSGLPNDRFSAERPEGSISTLTIQRTEQRDSAMYRCASSRLAGGSSTDTQYFGPGTRLTVL.

J is TRBJ1-4 and V is TRBV19; possible D gene TRBD1, 6 bases. CDR3 size: 16 residues. From germline, CDR1 is LNHDA and CDR2 SQIVND (reference sequence). V lost 3 bases to trimming and J lost 7 bases, with 18 bases between them. The CDR3 DNA reads TGTGCCAGTAGTATCGGGGGGCGGAAAAGAGGTGAAAAACTGTTTTTT. As protein: CASSIGGRKRGEKLFF.